Listed below are T cell receptor beta chains from one sample, sequenced in a study of CD8 T cells in ankylosing spondylitis. TCRdb itself ran the 5' RACE reads through MiXCR, one entry per CDR3 protein. The data show fewer than 200,000 distinct CDR3 sequences, about 20% seen once. The material sequenced was blood, either unsorted or a sorted T cell fraction (not recorded which). The receptors stem from a male donor between 10 and 30 years old with ankylosing spondylitis or in good health (not recorded which). Both conserved end residues are part of each CDR3. A D gene is named only where the DNA matches it firmly. Where a row states a size, it is once, few, many or the class of an expanded clone; other rows omit it.

CDR3 DNA: TGCAGTGCCGTTGAAGGGGGGACTGGGGGCTACACCTTC
CDR3 protein: CSAVEGGTGGYTF
J gene: TRBJ1-2
clone size: many
V gene: TRBV20-1
D gene: .

CDR3 DNA: TGTGCCAGCAGCCCGAACTGGGGGCGCACCGGGGAGCTGTTTTTT
CDR3 protein: CASSPNWGRTGELFF
J gene: TRBJ2-2
clone size: many
V gene: TRBV7-9
D gene: .

CDR3 DNA: TGTGCCAGCAGCTTTACCAGACTAGCGGGATACAATGAGCAGTTCTTC
CDR3 protein: CASSFTRLAGYNEQFF
J gene: TRBJ2-1
clone size: many
V gene: TRBV5-5
D gene: TRBD2

CDR3 DNA: TGCAGTGCACCTCGACAGGGCCCAAACATTCAGTACTTC
CDR3 protein: CSAPRQGPNIQYF
J gene: TRBJ2-4
clone size: many
V gene: TRBV20-1
D gene: TRBD1

CDR3 DNA: TGTGCCAGCAGCCGAGTGGTATCCGTACAGATGCTCCGATACGAGCAGTACTTC
CDR3 protein: CASSRVVSVQMLRYEQYF
J gene: TRBJ2-7
clone size: .
V gene: TRBV28
D gene: .

CDR3 DNA: TGTGCCAGCTCGGGACAGATGAAGAACACTGAAGCTTTCTTT
CDR3 protein: CASSGQMKNTEAFF
J gene: TRBJ1-1
clone size: many
V gene: TRBV18
D gene: TRBD1

CDR3 DNA: TGCAGCGTTGGAGAGACTAGCGGGCCCTACGAGCAGTACTTC
CDR3 protein: CSVGETSGPYEQYF
J gene: TRBJ2-7
clone size: .
V gene: TRBV29-1
D gene: TRBD2

CDR3 DNA: TGTGCCAGCAGTTACGGGACGGCGGGGCCTTATGAGCAGTTCTTC
CDR3 protein: CASSYGTAGPYEQFF
J gene: TRBJ2-1
clone size: many
V gene: TRBV6-5
D gene: .

CDR3 DNA: TGTGCCAGCAGCTTATCGACTAGCGGGTTCACAGATACGCAGTATTTT
CDR3 protein: CASSLSTSGFTDTQYF
J gene: TRBJ2-3
clone size: many
V gene: TRBV7-2
D gene: TRBD2

CDR3 DNA: TGTGCCTGGAAGTTCGGGGGAGGAAACACCATATATTTT
CDR3 protein: CAWKFGGGNTIYF
J gene: TRBJ1-3
clone size: .
V gene: TRBV30
D gene: .

CDR3 DNA: TGCAGCGGAGGGGACAGGGCCTACAATGAGCAGTTCTTC
CDR3 protein: CSGGDRAYNEQFF
J gene: TRBJ2-1
clone size: many
V gene: TRBV29-1
D gene: TRBD1

CDR3 DNA: TGTGCCAGCAGGACTGGACGGGTGGGGAATCAGCCCCAGCATTTT
CDR3 protein: CASRTGRVGNQPQHF
J gene: TRBJ1-5
clone size: many
V gene: TRBV28
D gene: .

CDR3 DNA: TGTGCCAGCAGTTGGGTAGGGAGCAATCAGCCCCAGCATTTT
CDR3 protein: CASSWVGSNQPQHF
J gene: TRBJ1-5
clone size: many
V gene: TRBV12-3/TRBV12-4
D gene: .

CDR3 DNA: TGTGCCACCAGCAGAGGGACAGGGGGCGACCCCTATTTT
CDR3 protein: CATSRGTGGDPYF
J gene: TRBJ2-3
clone size: .
V gene: TRBV15
D gene: TRBD1

CDR3 DNA: TGTGCCAGCAGCGCCGGGACTAGGAACACCGGGGAGCTGTTTTTT
CDR3 protein: CASSAGTRNTGELFF
J gene: TRBJ2-2
clone size: many
V gene: TRBV5-4
D gene: TRBD2

CDR3 DNA: TGCAGTGCCACTAGCCCCCAGGGTGGAGATACGCAGTATTTT
CDR3 protein: CSATSPQGGDTQYF
J gene: TRBJ2-3
clone size: many
V gene: TRBV20-1
D gene: .

CDR3 DNA: TGCAGTGCTCCTCCCCCTAGCGGCCTCACTGAGACCCAGTACTTC
CDR3 protein: CSAPPPSGLTETQYF
J gene: TRBJ2-5
clone size: few
V gene: TRBV20-1
D gene: TRBD2

CDR3 DNA: TGTGCCAGCAGTTACTCAGACGGCGGGCGCACAGATACGCAGTATTTT
CDR3 protein: CASSYSDGGRTDTQYF
J gene: TRBJ2-3
clone size: many
V gene: TRBV6-5
D gene: .

CDR3 DNA: TGTGCCAGCAGCCCGCGTCCTTGGGGTCAAGGCTCCTATAATTCACCCCTCCACTTT
CDR3 protein: CASSPRPWGQGSYNSPLHF
J gene: TRBJ1-6
clone size: .
V gene: TRBV7-6
D gene: .

CDR3 DNA: TGCGCCAGCTCTACCGGGACAGGACCTCGGCAGACCCAGTACTTC
CDR3 protein: CASSTGTGPRQTQYF
J gene: TRBJ2-5
clone size: many
V gene: TRBV5-1
D gene: TRBD1

CDR3 DNA: TGCAGCGGAGGACAGGTGAACACTGAAGCTTTCTTT
CDR3 protein: CSGGQVNTEAFF
J gene: TRBJ1-1
clone size: few
V gene: TRBV29-1
D gene: TRBD1

CDR3 DNA: TGTGCCATCAGCGGAGAACCGACCTACGAGCAGTACTTC
CDR3 protein: CAISGEPTYEQYF
J gene: TRBJ2-7
clone size: many
V gene: TRBV10-3
D gene: .

CDR3 DNA: TGCGCCAGCAGCTTGGTATCCGGCCCGGGGCAGCCCCAGCATTTT
CDR3 protein: CASSLVSGPGQPQHF
J gene: TRBJ1-5
clone size: many
V gene: TRBV5-1
D gene: .

CDR3 DNA: TGTGCCAGCAGTTCTACAGGCCGAGATACGCAGTATTTT
CDR3 protein: CASSSTGRDTQYF
J gene: TRBJ2-3
clone size: many
V gene: TRBV12-3/TRBV12-4
D gene: .

CDR3 DNA: TGTGCCAGCAGCTTAACGGGAGGGTTCCATGAGCAGTTCTTC
CDR3 protein: CASSLTGGFHEQFF
J gene: TRBJ2-1
clone size: many
V gene: TRBV7-9
D gene: TRBD2

CDR3 DNA: TGCAGTGCCGGCAAGTGGGATCAGCCCCAGCATTTT
CDR3 protein: CSAGKWDQPQHF
J gene: TRBJ1-5
clone size: once
V gene: TRBV20-1
D gene: .

CDR3 DNA: TGCGCCAGCAGCCAAGACGAGGGGTTGGGGAACAATGAGCAGTTCTTC
CDR3 protein: CASSQDEGLGNNEQFF
J gene: TRBJ2-1
clone size: many
V gene: TRBV4-1
D gene: .

CDR3 DNA: TGTGCCAGCAGCCAAGATTACAACAGGGGGCGCTTATCAACTAATGAAAAACTGTTTTTT
CDR3 protein: CASSQDYNRGRLSTNEKLFF
J gene: TRBJ1-4
clone size: many
V gene: TRBV4-2
D gene: TRBD1

CDR3 DNA: TGTGCCAGCAGGCCGGGACAGGGGGCGACCGGGGAGCTGTTTTTT
CDR3 protein: CASRPGQGATGELFF
J gene: TRBJ2-2
clone size: few
V gene: TRBV6-4
D gene: TRBD1

CDR3 DNA: TGTGCCAGCAGCCTCGGACTAGCGGGAGGCGAGCAGTACTTC
CDR3 protein: CASSLGLAGGEQYF
J gene: TRBJ2-7
clone size: many
V gene: TRBV3-1
D gene: TRBD2

CDR3 DNA: TGTGCCAGTAGTATTTCAGGGGGCGAAGAAGAGACCCAGTACTTC
CDR3 protein: CASSISGGEEETQYF
J gene: TRBJ2-5
clone size: .
V gene: TRBV19
D gene: TRBD1

CDR3 DNA: TGCAGCGTAGCTGGGAACCTAGCTCGTTTCAATGAGCAGTTCTTC
CDR3 protein: CSVAGNLARFNEQFF
J gene: TRBJ2-1
clone size: .
V gene: TRBV29-1
D gene: .

CDR3 DNA: TGTGCCAGCCGAGACAGCGGGAGGGCCTACGAGCAGTACTTC
CDR3 protein: CASRDSGRAYEQYF
J gene: TRBJ2-7
clone size: many
V gene: TRBV7-9
D gene: TRBD2

CDR3 DNA: TGTGCCAGCTTAAGACCGTCCCGTGGCTACACCTTC
CDR3 protein: CASLRPSRGYTF
J gene: TRBJ1-2
clone size: .
V gene: TRBV9
D gene: .

CDR3 DNA: TGTGCCAGCAGTGAAGCGGCCAGAGGGGGCACAGATACGCAGTATTTT
CDR3 protein: CASSEAARGGTDTQYF
J gene: TRBJ2-3
clone size: many
V gene: TRBV2
D gene: .

CDR3 DNA: TGTGCCAGCAGCTTCGACGCCTACGAGCAGTACTTC
CDR3 protein: CASSFDAYEQYF
J gene: TRBJ2-7
clone size: many
V gene: TRBV7-2
D gene: .